Below, 26 T cell receptor beta chains from the same sample are listed, as sequenced in a study of T cells in Graves' hyperthyroidism and ophthalmopathy. TCR beta CDR3 regions were amplified from RNA. HTBI primers were employed in a first-round RT-PCR of the TCR CDR3. TCRdb reprocessed the multiplex PCR reads via MiXCR and lists one record per CDR3 protein. The sample includes around 620,000 distinct CDR3 sequences, roughly 15% of them seen just once. The sequencing input was blood. The receptors come from a woman aged 25 to 39 with Graves' hyperthyroidism.

This clonotype was picked up many times. This chain joins TRBV7-2 and TRBJ2-1; D possibly corresponds to TRBD2 (7 bases). V was shortened by 5 bases and J by 1 base, with 12 bases between the two germline ends. Germline CDR1 and CDR2: SGHTA and FQGNSA. The CDR3 loop spans 15 amino acids. This CDR3 is CASSPGGLSYNEQFF. CDR3 DNA: TGTGCCAGCAGCCCGGGGGGCTTGTCCTACAATGAGCAGTTCTTC.

The sample holds many counts of this clonotype. V and J are TRBV11-2 and TRBJ2-3, with D perhaps matching TRBD1 or TRBD2 (6 bases each). CDR3 length: 17 amino acids. The V end lost 0 bases, the J end lost 2 bases, and 15 bases lay between the germline ends. Germline CDR1 reads SGHAT; CDR2 reads FQNNGV. This CDR3 reads CASSLEVWGADTDTQYF. For the CDR3, the DNA is TGTGCCAGCAGCTTAGAAGTGTGGGGGGCGGACACAGATACGCAGTATTTT.

This clonotype appeared a few times. V is TRBV27 and J is TRBJ1-6, with D maybe TRBD1 (6 bases). V was cut by 6 bases and J by 5 bases, with 11 bases left in between. The CDR3 contains 14 residues. Germline V gives CDR1 MNHEY, CDR2 SMNVEV (reference sequence). The DNA of the CDR3 is TGTGCCAGCAGGCCTAACAGGGATAATTCACCCCTCCACTTT. Its protein is CASRPNRDNSPLHF.

This clonotype has ten or more counts. The chain is built from TRBV7-9 and TRBJ2-1, with D hard to call. The length of the CDR3 is 12 residues. Trimming pared 7 bases from V and 4 bases from J, leaving 8 bases between. From germline, CDR1 is SEHNR and CDR2 FQNEAQ (reference sequence). CDR3 in amino acids: CASNTQYNEQFF. For the CDR3, the DNA is TGTGCCAGCAATACTCAGTACAATGAGCAGTTCTTC.

The genes are TRBV7-8 and TRBJ2-1, with 10 bases lining up with TRBD2. This CDR3 is built from 16 residues. V lost 0 bases to trimming and J lost 7 bases; unmatched junction nucleotides: 6. Per the germline V gene, CDR1 is SGHVS and CDR2 is FQNEAQ. CDR3 sequence reads: CASSLAEREGLNEQFF. Written as DNA, the CDR3 is TGTGCCAGCAGCTTAGCGGAGCGGGAGGGCCTTAATGAGCAGTTCTTC.

The chain uses TRBV19 and TRBJ2-2; the D call may be TRBD1 or TRBD2 (6 bases each). The CDR3 contains 18 residues. Germline V gene data show CDR1 as LNHDA and CDR2 as SQIVND (reference sequence). Trimming stripped 3 bases from V and 0 bases from J, with 17 bases between. CDR3 region: CASSILTGGVANTGELFF. In DNA, the CDR3 is TGTGCCAGTAGTATCCTGACAGGAGGGGTCGCGAACACCGGGGAGCTGTTTTTT.

This clonotype was seen a handful of times. This chain uses TRBV7-2 with TRBJ1-2; the match to TRBD1 covers 8 bases. Per the germline V gene, CDR1 is SGHTA and CDR2 is FQGNSA. The CDR3 consists of 16 residues. J was trimmed by 4 bases and V by 6 bases; bases with no gene match: 13. CDR3 in amino acids: CASRPGGRLLTYGYTF. CDR3 sequence (DNA): TGTGCCAGCAGACCAGGGGGCCGTTTATTAACCTATGGCTACACCTTC.

This clonotype showed up many times. The chain links TRBV28 to TRBJ1-2; weak D call: TRBD1 (6 bases). V shed 5 bases and J shed 6 bases, with 19 bases lying between them. This CDR3 has 15 amino acids. CDR1 MDHEN and CDR2 SYDVKM come from the germline V gene. CDR3 nucleotide sequence: TGTGCCAGCAGTCCCCGGCGCCAGGGGTTCGATGGCTACACCTTC. Translation: CASSPRRQGFDGYTF.

Many counts were recorded for this clonotype. This chain connects TRBV5-1 to TRBJ1-2; D is undetermined. CDR3 length equals 14 residues. Trimming left V 4 bases short and J 4 bases short, with 14 bases between. CDR1 and CDR2 from the germline V gene are SGHRS and YFSETQ. CDR3 nucleotides: TGCGCCAGCAGCGGTTCGTCGGTTCCCTATGGCTACACCTTC. Translated, it gives CASSGSSVPYGYTF.

This clonotype has more than one count but fewer than ten. The gene calls are TRBV12-3 or TRBV12-4 and TRBJ2-3; D is perhaps TRBD2 (7 bases). The CDR3 has 14 amino acids. V was shortened by 4 bases and J by 2 bases, with 10 bases between the two germline ends. The CDR3 coding sequence is TGTGCCAGCAGTTGGGGGGGACACACAGATACGCAGTATTTT. It translates to CASSWGGHTDTQYF.

This clonotype came up many times. The V and J genes are TRBV11-2 and TRBJ2-1; 9 bases map to TRBD2. Germline loops: CDR1 SGHAT, CDR2 FQNNGV. The CDR3 contains 15 residues. After removal of 4 bases from V and 4 bases from J, the junction contained 5 bases not matched to a gene. The CDR3 DNA reads TGTGCCAGCAGCTACCTAGCGGGGTCGTACAATGAGCAGTTCTTC. Protein sequence: CASSYLAGSYNEQFF.

This clonotype has more than one count but fewer than ten. V usage is TRBV5-1 and J usage is TRBJ2-3, with D perhaps being TRBD1 or TRBD2 (5 bases each). The V end lost 4 bases, the J end lost 6 bases, and 18 bases lay between the germline ends. The germline V gene encodes CDR1 SGHRS and CDR2 YFSETQ. This CDR3 has 15 amino acids. DNA of the CDR3: TGCGCCAGCAGCGGTTCGAGGGGAACGGTGGATACGCAGTATTTT. Translated, it gives CASSGSRGTVDTQYF.

Many counts were recorded for this clonotype. The chain has TRBV29-1 and TRBJ1-5, with D unresolved. This CDR3 spans 14 amino acids. Germline V gene lookup returns CDR1 SQVTM and CDR2 ANQGSEA. Trimming shortened V by 4 bases and J by 5 bases, and 15 bases separated the two germline ends. In nucleotides, the CDR3 is TGCAGCGTTGGAAATGGGCAGAGAGATCAGCCCCAGCATTTT. Its protein product is CSVGNGQRDQPQHF.

This clonotype was seen at least ten times. V is TRBV20-1 and J is TRBJ2-2; D perhaps matches TRBD2 (5 bases). This CDR3 has 16 residues. CDR1 DFQATT and CDR2 SNEGSKA come from the germline V gene (reference sequence). Trimming shortened V by 0 bases and J by 0 bases, and 11 bases separated the two germline ends. CDR3 sequence: CSARDPGLTNTGELFF. DNA of the CDR3: TGCAGTGCTAGAGATCCCGGACTTACGAACACCGGGGAGCTGTTTTTT.

The sample holds many counts of this clonotype. The chain uses TRBV7-9 and TRBJ1-5; maybe TRBD1 (6 bases). V was trimmed by 0 bases and J by 5 bases, leaving 11 bases between them. This CDR3 is 15 amino acids long. Germline V gives CDR1 SEHNR, CDR2 FQNEAQ (reference sequence). The CDR3 reads CASSLAGPGDQPQHF. In nucleotides, the CDR3 is TGTGCCAGCAGCTTAGCGGGGCCAGGGGATCAGCCCCAGCATTTT.

This rearrangement joins TRBV5-1 to TRBJ1-4; D might be TRBD1 (5 bases). The V gene lost 2 bases and the J gene lost 0 bases, with 11 bases spanning the gap. CDR3 length equals 16 residues. The germline V gene has CDR1 SGHRS and CDR2 YFSETQ. As DNA, the CDR3 is TGCGCCAGCAGCTTACCCACAGGCGCAACTAATGAAAAACTGTTTTTT. Translation gives CASSLPTGATNEKLFF.

V usage is TRBV6-1 and J usage is TRBJ2-3, with D hard to call. The V gene's germline CDR1 is MNHNS and CDR2 SASEGT. V dropped 6 bases and J dropped 0 bases, with 13 bases sitting between them. The CDR3 has 15 amino acids. For the CDR3, the DNA is TGTGCCAGCAGCCGAAGGTGGTCTAGCACAGATACGCAGTATTTT. Encoded protein: CASSRRWSSTDTQYF.

Ten or more counts support this clonotype. V gene TRBV28 combines with J gene TRBJ2-2; no clear D gene. Germline lookup yields CDR1 MDHEN and CDR2 SYDVKM. The CDR3 loop spans 16 amino acids. The germline V and J ends were trimmed by 3 bases and 6 bases, with 17 bases remaining between them. Here the CDR3 reads CASSFLGSQDAGELFF. The CDR3 DNA reads TGTGCCAGCAGTTTTTTGGGTTCCCAAGACGCCGGGGAGCTGTTTTTT.

This clonotype was recorded many times. The chain carries TRBV7-2 and TRBJ2-2; perhaps TRBD2 as D (6 bases). This CDR3 region has 13 residues. Germline V gene sequence: CDR1 SGHTA, CDR2 FQGNSA. V lost 7 bases to trimming and J lost 7 bases, with 13 bases between them. This CDR3 reads CASNVEEGGELFF. The DNA for the CDR3 is TGTGCCAGCAACGTTGAGGAGGGCGGGGAGCTGTTTTTT.

To note about this clonotype: No DNA is shown, since the ends of the CDR3 on it are uncertain; the CDR3 is the one TCRdb lists. The chain uses TRBV14 and TRBJ2-2; the table's D call, TRBD1, was not checked against the DNA. Termini included, the CDR3 measures 15 amino acids. Germline lookup yields CDR1 SGHDN and CDR2 FVKESK. The CDR3 spells CASSQEPGSPGSCFF.

In its sample, this clonotype was seen many times. The chain links TRBV11-1 to TRBJ2-7; 7 bases align to TRBD1. CDR1 is SGHAT and CDR2 is FQDESV in the germline V gene (reference sequence). There are 13 residues in the CDR3. Trimming took 4 bases from V and 6 from J; bases not matched to a gene: 6. CDR3: CASSSMTGSEQYF. Here the CDR3 DNA reads TGTGCCAGCAGCTCAATGACAGGGAGCGAGCAGTACTTC.

Ten or more counts support this clonotype. This chain connects TRBV3-1 to TRBJ2-2, with D possibly being TRBD2 (5 bases). Germline CDR1 and CDR2: LGHDT and YNNKEL (reference sequence). V lost 3 bases and J lost 4, with 9 bases in between. The CDR3 length is 14 residues. CDR3 amino acids: CASSQGAGTGELFF. CDR3 sequence (DNA): TGTGCCAGCAGCCAGGGAGCAGGCACCGGGGAGCTGTTTTTT.

A few counts support this clonotype. Because the CDR3 is missing its conserved closing phenylalanine or tryptophan, this is likely a read error. The chain uses TRBV2 and TRBJ2-7; D is uncertain. The CDR3 sequence is 12 residues long. Germline-derived CDR1 and CDR2 are SNHLY and FYNNEI. The V gene lost 2 bases and the J gene lost 3 bases, with 5 bases spanning the gap. The CDR3 spells CASSEFHYEQYL. The CDR3 DNA reads TGTGCCAGCAGTGAATTTCACTACGAGCAGTACCTC.

The chain employs TRBV20-1 and TRBJ1-6, with 7 nucleotides matching TRBD1. Germline values: CDR1 DFQATT, CDR2 SNEGSKA (reference sequence). This CDR3 has 14 amino acids. The junction had 14 bases not matched to a gene; V was cut back by 8 bases and J by 10 bases. The CDR3 sequence is CSSWGGQSRSPLHF. The CDR3 nucleotides read TGCAGTTCTTGGGGGGGACAGTCAAGGTCACCCCTCCACTTT.

This clonotype showed up many times. The rearrangement uses TRBV5-1 and TRBJ1-5; tentative D call: TRBD1 (5 bases). Trimming pared 4 bases from V and 7 bases from J, leaving 12 bases between. The germline V gene has CDR1 SGHRS and CDR2 YFSETQ. The CDR3 sequence is 13 residues long. The CDR3 reads CASSEGIQQPQHF. For the CDR3, the DNA is TGCGCCAGCAGCGAGGGGATACAGCAGCCCCAGCATTTT.

This clonotype has at least ten counts. The rearrangement links TRBV20-1 to TRBJ2-7; D is undetermined. Germline-derived CDR1 and CDR2 are DFQATT and SNEGSKA (reference sequence). The CDR3 is made up of 12 amino acids. Trimming stripped 4 bases from V and 1 base from J, with 8 bases between. The CDR3 protein is CSATASSYEQYF. CDR3 DNA sequence: TGCAGTGCTACAGCTAGTTCCTACGAGCAGTACTTC.